Shown below are 17 T cell receptor beta chains from a single sample sequenced in a study of Graves' ophthalmopathy and Graves' hyperthyroidism (dated by TCRdb to the late 2010s). The sample was run on an Illumina HiSeq 2000. For repertoire sequencing, the TCR beta CDR3 regions were amplified from RNA transcripts. A first-round RT-PCR used HTBI primers with the Qiagen OneStep RT-PCR kit, followed by a second-round multiplex PCR, size selection and purification. In TCRdb, the public reads were trimmed at Q25 with fastp and aligned with MiXCR, with productive beta chains retained. Each CDR3 protein appears once, grouped with its most common genes and DNA. In this sample the table shows around 400,000 distinct CDR3 sequences, roughly 18% of which occur a single time. The top ten clones comprise around 1.4% of the sample. Source material: peripheral blood. These receptors all stem from a woman under 30 with Graves' ophthalmopathy. Donor details come from another sample of the same person, matched by shared clones.

This clonotype was detected many times. V gene TRBV15 combines with J gene TRBJ1-3; TRBD1 might be the D (6 bases). V was pared by 0 bases and J by 4 bases, with 10 bases between. CDR3 size: 15 residues. Per germline, CDR1 LNHNV and CDR2 YYDKDF (reference sequence). The CDR3 is CATSRDRTAGNTIYF. DNA of the CDR3: TGTGCCACCAGCAGAGATAGGACAGCGGGAAACACCATATATTTT.

In this sample, this clonotype turned up many times. The chain is built from TRBV10-3 and TRBJ1-3, with a weak D call TRBD1 (6 bases). Trimming removed 0 bases from V and 8 bases from J, with 8 bases in between. CDR1 is ENHRY and CDR2 is SYGVKD in the germline V gene. CDR3 size: 13 residues. The DNA of the CDR3 is TGTGCCATCAGTGAGTCGAAGGGGGACACCATATATTTT. Residues: CAISESKGDTIYF.

This clonotype was seen only once. The V and J genes are TRBV7-1 and TRBJ1-2; TRBD1 aligns across 7 bases. TRBV7-1 belongs to the ORF category, with a function that is uncertain. This CDR3 region has 14 residues. V gave up 5 bases and J gave up 2 bases; unmatched junction bases: 5. CDR3: CASSAGGRNYGYTF. The CDR3 nucleotides read TGTGCCAGCAGCGCAGGGGGTAGGAACTATGGCTACACCTTC.

This clonotype was seen more than once but under ten times. V gene TRBV12-3 or TRBV12-4 combines with J gene TRBJ1-6; unclear D gene. V was pared by 6 bases and J by 7 bases, with 10 bases between. The CDR3 runs to 13 residues. The CDR3 region has the DNA TGTGCCAGCAGCACCTTCGTAAATTCACCCCTCCACTTT. It yields the protein CASSTFVNSPLHF.

This clonotype has ten or more counts. The rearrangement uses TRBV5-6 and TRBJ1-5, with D tentatively TRBD1 (5 bases). CDR3 size: 16 residues. Germline CDR1 reads SGHDT; CDR2 reads YYEEEE. V was trimmed by 0 bases and J by 1 base, leaving 11 bases between them. The CDR3 is CASSLDGGRSNQPQHF. CDR3 DNA: TGTGCCAGCAGCTTGGATGGGGGTAGGAGCAATCAGCCCCAGCATTTT.

This clonotype was recorded many times. The chain links TRBV10-3 to TRBJ2-5, with a weak D call TRBD2 (5 bases). The CDR3 is made up of 12 amino acids. Per germline, CDR1 ENHRY and CDR2 SYGVKD. Trimming took off 10 bases at V and 2 bases at J, with 11 bases between the two ends. The DNA for the CDR3 is TGTGCCACATTGGGAGTACAAGAGACCCAGTACTTC. This sequence encodes CATLGVQETQYF.

The table lists this clonotype with many counts. The genes are TRBV29-1 and TRBJ1-5; no clear D gene. The germline CDR1 and CDR2 sequences are SQVTM and ANQGSEA. The CDR3 consists of 13 residues. Trimming removed 3 bases at V and 6 bases at J, with 12 bases between. The CDR3 loop reads CSVEVQTGQPQHF. CDR3 DNA: TGCAGCGTTGAGGTCCAAACGGGTCAGCCCCAGCATTTT.

In its sample, this clonotype was seen many times. The V call is TRBV20-1, the J call TRBJ2-7; TRBD2 might be the D (6 bases). The CDR3 is 16 amino acids. V was pared by 1 base and J by 0 bases, with 16 bases between. Germline-derived CDR1 and CDR2 are DFQATT and SNEGSKA (reference sequence). The CDR3 loop is CSARVTSLSSSYEQYF. For the CDR3, the DNA is TGCAGTGCTAGAGTTACTAGCCTCTCGAGCTCCTACGAGCAGTACTTC.

This clonotype appeared many times. The rearrangement joins TRBV12-5 to TRBJ2-5; the D call may be TRBD1 or TRBD2 (5 bases each). From germline, CDR1 is LGHNT and CDR2 FRNRAP. There are 13 residues in the CDR3. V lost 5 bases to trimming and J lost 1 base, with 8 bases between them. The CDR3 bases are TGTGCTAGTGGTGGTGGGACCCAAGAGACCCAGTACTTC. It specifies CASGGGTQETQYF.

This clonotype has at least ten counts. The junction departs from germline at one end; a sequencing error may be responsible. The V and J genes are TRBV12-3 or TRBV12-4 and TRBJ1-2; tentative D call: TRBD1 (5 bases). This CDR3 is 15 amino acids long. CDR3 sequence: CASRLGRGAVGGYTF. CDR3 coding DNA: TGTGCCAGCAGGTTAGGGAGGGGAGCGGTAGGAGGCTACACCTTC.

The V and J genes are TRBV28 and TRBJ2-7; D might be TRBD1 (7 bases). V was trimmed by 6 bases and J by 5 bases, leaving 14 bases between them. Germline loops: CDR1 MDHEN, CDR2 SYDVKM. This CDR3 contains 13 residues. In DNA form, the CDR3 reads TGTGCCAGCAGCAGCGGGCAGGGGGACGAGCAGTACTTC. Protein sequence: CASSSGQGDEQYF.

The genes are TRBV5-1 and TRBJ1-2, with TRBD1 identical over 7 bases. This CDR3 region has 13 residues. V shed 5 bases, J shed 2 bases, and the junction held 3 bases outside the gene matches. Germline V gene sequence: CDR1 SGHRS, CDR2 YFSETQ. CDR3: CASRQQGNYGYTF. CDR3 bases: TGCGCCAGCAGACAACAGGGGAACTATGGCTACACCTTC.

This rearrangement joins TRBV4-2 to TRBJ1-1; 8 bases are shared with TRBD1. The V segment lost 1 base and the J segment 2 bases; nucleotides outside the gene matches: 9. The CDR3 spans 17 residues. Germline assignment: CDR1 LGHNA and CDR2 YNFKEQ. This CDR3 is CASSQVGQGARNTEAFF. The CDR3 DNA follows: TGTGCCAGCAGCCAAGTGGGGCAGGGGGCGCGAAACACTGAAGCTTTCTTT.

The gene calls are TRBV2 and TRBJ1-5; 8 bases line up with TRBD1. Germline values: CDR1 SNHLY, CDR2 FYNNEI. This CDR3 is 14 amino acids long. Germline trimming cut 4 bases from V and 6 bases from J; bases unmatched to any gene: 5. The CDR3 here is CASSVLDRAQPQHF. Written as DNA, the CDR3 is TGTGCCAGCAGTGTTCTGGACAGGGCTCAGCCCCAGCATTTT. Variable domain in full (rest from reference TRBV2 and TRBJ1-5): EPEVTQTPSHQVTQMGQEVILRCVPISNHLYFYWYRQILGQKVEFLVSFYNNEISEKSEIFDDQFSVERPDGSNFTLKIRSTKLEDSAMYFCASSVLDRAQPQHFGDGTRLSIL.

In this sample, this clonotype turned up many times. The chain is built from TRBV7-6 and TRBJ1-1; tentative D call: TRBD1 (5 bases). V was trimmed by 5 bases and J by 7 bases, leaving 11 bases between them. CDR1 is SGHVS, CDR2 FNYEAQ, per germline. CDR3 length: 12 amino acids. In nucleotides, the CDR3 is TGTGCCAGCAGCCTGGGGGGTAATGAAGCTTTCTTT. It codes for CASSLGGNEAFF.

This clonotype was seen a handful of times. This chain joins TRBV20-1 and TRBJ2-7; weak D call: TRBD2 (5 bases). Trimming cost V 6 bases and J 2 bases, with 11 bases left between them. Germline assignment: CDR1 DFQATT and CDR2 SNEGSKA (reference sequence). The CDR3 is 12 amino acids. CDR3 sequence reads: CSAATGTYEQYF. CDR3 coding DNA: TGCAGTGCCGCTACCGGGACCTACGAGCAGTACTTC.

This clonotype was detected many times. The chain employs TRBV6-2 or TRBV6-3 and TRBJ1-5, with no clear D. Germline CDR1 is MNHEY and CDR2 is SVGEGT. V was trimmed by 6 bases and J by 1 base, leaving 13 bases between them. This CDR3 is built from 15 residues. The CDR3: CASRPDRLSNQPQHF. The CDR3, as DNA: TGTGCCAGCAGACCTGATCGACTGAGCAATCAGCCCCAGCATTTT.